This TCR beta chain came from a study of CD8 T cells in Susac syndrome. V lost 3 bases, J lost 1 base, and 6 bases lay in between. This CDR3 region has 13 residues. A quantity of roughly 0.5 to 1 ug RNA underwent reverse transcription using random hexamers. TCRdb fed the immunoSEQ multiplex PCR reads into MiXCR, producing one record per CDR3 protein. The sample shows around 190,000 distinct CDR3 sequences, roughly 96% of them seen only once. Sequencing was carried out using CD4+ T cells from PBMCs. V gene TRBV12-3 or TRBV12-4 combines with J gene TRBJ1-1; D perhaps matches TRBD1 (5 bases). The receptor was derived from a human donor in good health. This CDR3 reads CASSLGPNTEAFF. The CDR3 nucleotides read TGTGCCAGCAGTTTGGGGCCGAACACTGAAGCTTTCTTT.